The rows below give T cell receptor beta chains drawn from one sample of a study of cytomegalovirus exposure and HLA in healthy donors. Some clones are missing from TCRdb's copy, which holds only in-frame ones; the method was immunoSEQ multiplex PCR. The table lists roughly 52,000 clones, around 90% of them singletons. The specimen was PBMCs. The receptors come from a man aged 18 to 30 in good health and CMV-seronegative. The CDR3 runs from the conserved cysteine through the conserved F or W. A D gene is named only where the DNA matches it firmly. Size values are once, few and many counts, or a class for expanded clones, and some rows have none.

v_call	clone_size	j_call	d_call	cdr3_aa	cdr3_nt
TRBV2	-	TRBJ2-1	-	CASSEKLTVNEQFF	TGTGCCAGCAGTGAAAAGTTAACTGTGAATGAGCAGTTCTTC
TRBV7-2	-	TRBJ1-5	-	CASSLSPRSEYQPQHF	TGTGCCAGCAGCTTGTCTCCGCGGAGCGAATATCAGCCCCAGCATTTT
TRBV2	-	TRBJ2-5	TRBD1	CASGGQVAETQYF	TGTGCCAGCGGCGGACAGGTCGCGGAGACCCAGTACTTC
TRBV21-1	-	TRBJ2-7	-	CASSKSRQGAYEQYF	TGTGCCAGCAGCAAATCCCGTCAGGGGGCCTACGAGCAGTACTTC
TRBV5-1	few	TRBJ1-2	TRBD1	CASSGTVASYTF	TGCGCCAGCAGTGGGACAGTCGCTAGCTACACCTTC
TRBV28	-	TRBJ2-7	TRBD2	CASRRTSGTFSYEQYF	TGTGCCAGCAGGCGGACTAGCGGGACCTTCTCCTACGAGCAGTACTTC
TRBV13	once	TRBJ2-7	-	CASSLPGVSGEEQYF	TGTGCCAGCAGCTTACCAGGGGTTTCTGGGGAGGAGCAGTACTTC
TRBV5-8	-	TRBJ1-5	-	CASSPYNQPQHF	TGTGCCAGCAGCCCGTACAATCAGCCCCAGCATTTT
TRBV5-1	-	TRBJ2-1	TRBD1	CASSLGGQGSDEQFF	TGCGCCAGCAGCTTGGGGGGACAGGGTAGCGATGAGCAGTTCTTC
TRBV9	-	TRBJ2-2	TRBD1	CASSVGQGVSGELFF	TGTGCCAGCAGCGTGGGACAGGGGGTCTCCGGGGAGCTGTTTTTT
TRBV29-1	-	TRBJ2-1	-	CSVLTPSYNEQFF	TGCAGCGTTCTGACTCCCTCCTACAATGAGCAGTTCTTC
TRBV15	-	TRBJ1-2	TRBD1	CATSRDGSRGNGYTF	TGTGCCACCAGCAGAGATGGTAGCAGGGGGAATGGCTACACCTTC
TRBV5-4	once	TRBJ1-2	-	CASSASPGVGYYTF	TGTGCCAGCAGCGCAAGTCCGGGGGTAGGTTACTACACCTTC
TRBV4-2	-	TRBJ2-7	TRBD1	CASSQIDRGSYEQYF	TGTGCCAGCAGCCAAATCGACAGGGGATCCTACGAGCAGTACTTC
TRBV5-4	-	TRBJ2-7	TRBD2	CASSLATSGSREQYF	TGTGCCAGCAGCTTGGCCACTAGCGGGAGTCGCGAGCAGTACTTC